One sample yielded the 22 T cell receptor beta chains listed below, sequenced in a study of T-cell memory formation after mild COVID-19. TCRdb called the 5' RACE reads again in MiXCR, with one record for every CDR3 protein. The sample yields 410,000 or so distinct CDR3 sequences, 23% seen once. What was sequenced was PBMCs or a T cell subset sorted from them (not recorded which). The receptors originated from an adult woman who had mild COVID-19 (a few samples of this study predate the infection). Cell type and time point are not known.

This clonotype was seen repeatedly, ten times or more. The rearrangement links TRBV2 to TRBJ2-1, with 9 bases matching TRBD2. With 6 bases clipped from V and 12 bases from J, the junction kept 9 bases outside the gene matches. Germline CDR1 SNHLY, CDR2 FYNNEI. CDR3 length: 13 residues. This CDR3 is CASRGLAAVGQFF. The CDR3 DNA reads TGTGCCAGCAGGGGACTAGCCGCCGTAGGGCAGTTCTTC.

This clonotype was seen a handful of times. The rearrangement joins TRBV12-3 or TRBV12-4 to TRBJ1-4; D gene ambiguous. This CDR3 has 14 residues. Trimming left V 3 bases short and J 7 bases short, with 12 bases between. As DNA, the CDR3 is TGTGCCAGCAGTTTTGGGCAGCGGGGTGAAAAACTGTTTTTT. Translated, it gives CASSFGQRGEKLFF.

V is TRBV7-9 and J is TRBJ2-1; 9 bases map to TRBD2. The V segment lost 4 bases and the J segment 1 base; nucleotides outside the gene matches: 11. This CDR3 has 18 residues. CDR1 SEHNR and CDR2 FQNEAQ come from the germline V gene (reference sequence). In nucleotides, the CDR3 is TGTGCCAGCAGCTCTCTTAGCGGGAGTATAGCGTCCTACAATGAGCAGTTCTTC. Translation: CASSSLSGSIASYNEQFF.

The gene calls are TRBV5-4 and TRBJ2-3, with 11 nucleotides matching TRBD2. J gave up 2 bases and V 4 bases, and 6 bases lay outside the gene matches. Germline CDR1 SGHNT, CDR2 YYREEE (reference sequence). The CDR3 has 16 amino acids. CDR3 nucleotides: TGTGCCAGCAGCAACCTAGCGGGGGGCGACACAGATACGCAGTATTTT. Translated: CASSNLAGGDTDTQYF.

The V call is TRBV7-3, the J call TRBJ2-3; D perhaps matches TRBD1 (7 bases). CDR1 and CDR2 (germline): SGHTA, FQGTGA. The CDR3 totals 15 residues. V lost 5 bases to trimming and J lost 4 bases, with 16 bases between them. The CDR3 sequence: CASSAQGTSADTQYF. In nucleotides, the CDR3 is TGTGCCAGCAGCGCACAGGGGACTTCGGCAGATACGCAGTATTTT.

The chain combines TRBV6-5 with TRBJ1-4; the D gene is possibly TRBD1 (6 bases). V shed 5 bases and J shed 1 base, with 8 bases lying between them. Germline lookup yields CDR1 MNHEY and CDR2 SVGAGI. This CDR3 spans 14 amino acids. As DNA, the CDR3 is TGTGCCAGCAGTCACAGGGAAACTAATGAAAAACTGTTTTTT. Residues: CASSHRETNEKLFF.

This clonotype was counted a few times. The rearrangement joins TRBV6-5 to TRBJ2-3; TRBD2 agrees at 7 bases. The V and J ends lost 6 bases and 0 bases, in that order; junction bases with no gene match: 9. CDR1 and CDR2 (germline): MNHEY, SVGAGI. The CDR3 runs to 16 residues. This CDR3 is CASRPTSATSTDTQYF. The DNA for the CDR3 is TGTGCCAGCAGACCAACTAGCGCGACTAGCACAGATACGCAGTATTTT.

The V gene is TRBV7-3, the J gene TRBJ2-3, with 7 bases that match TRBD2. CDR3 size: 15 residues. Germline V lookup: CDR1 SGHTA, CDR2 FQGTGA. V lost 8 bases and J lost 0; bases outside the gene matches: 8. The CDR3 reads CASSLTSASTDTQYF. The CDR3 nucleotides read TGTGCCAGCTCCCTAACTAGCGCTAGCACAGATACGCAGTATTTT.

This clonotype occurred once. V and J are TRBV13 and TRBJ1-2, with D perhaps matching TRBD1 (6 bases). V shed 4 bases and J shed 5 bases, with 14 bases lying between them. CDR1 is PRHDT and CDR2 is FYEKMQ in the germline V gene (reference sequence). The CDR3 is made up of 14 amino acids. The DNA of the CDR3 is TGTGCCAGCAGCTCACAGGGTTACGTGTATGGCTACACCTTC. Residues: CASSSQGYVYGYTF.

This chain connects TRBV6-6 to TRBJ2-7; 11 bases align to TRBD2. V lost 4 bases to trimming and J lost 0 bases; unmatched junction nucleotides: 2. CDR3 length: 15 residues. The germline V gene has CDR1 MNHNY and CDR2 SVGAGI (reference sequence). CDR3 in DNA: TGTGCCAGCAGTTTCGGACTAGCGGGCTCCTACGAGCAGTACTTC. Translating gives CASSFGLAGSYEQYF.

The chain couples TRBV4-2 to TRBJ2-7; 9 bases agree with TRBD1. The CDR3 has 15 amino acids. The germline gives CDR1 LGHNA, CDR2 YNFKEQ. V shed 6 bases, J shed 4 bases, and the junction held 10 bases outside the gene matches. CDR3 protein: CASSHTGTGIYEQYF. The CDR3 DNA follows: TGTGCCAGCAGTCACACCGGGACAGGGATTTACGAGCAGTACTTC.

The chain has TRBV5-4 and TRBJ2-7; 12 bases agree with TRBD2. The CDR3 contains 16 residues. Looked up from germline, CDR1 is SGHNT and CDR2 is YYREEE (reference sequence). V dropped 0 bases and J dropped 5; count of bases not matched to a gene: 6. Written as DNA, the CDR3 is TGTGCCAGCAGCTTGGGGCTAGCGGGGGGGCTCGACGAGCAGTACTTC. Translated: CASSLGLAGGLDEQYF.

The sample holds a few counts of this clonotype. This sequence joins TRBV29-1 and TRBJ2-3; 8 bases are a match to TRBD2. Trimming removed 4 bases from V and 4 bases from J; junction bases left unmatched: 10. Germline V lookup: CDR1 SQVTM, CDR2 ANQGSEA. The CDR3 spans 15 residues. The CDR3 DNA reads TGCAGCGTTGGTGTGCGGGGGGACCCCCCAGATACGCAGTATTTT. Translation gives CSVGVRGDPPDTQYF.

The J gene is TRBJ1-4, the V gene TRBV7-9; 8 nucleotides match TRBD1. The V segment lost 5 bases and the J segment 8 bases; nucleotides outside the gene matches: 7. The germline V gene encodes CDR1 SEHNR and CDR2 FQNEAQ (reference sequence). The CDR3 has 14 amino acids. The CDR3 is CASSPDRVSEKLFF. As DNA, the CDR3 is TGTGCCAGCAGCCCGGACAGGGTCAGCGAAAAACTGTTTTTT.

The chain carries TRBV20-1 and TRBJ2-3, with 8 bases lining up with TRBD2. The germline V gene has CDR1 DFQATT and CDR2 SNEGSKA (reference sequence). This CDR3 has 15 residues. V lost 6 bases and J lost 2; bases outside the gene matches: 10. The DNA for the CDR3 is TGCAGTGCACGAGGAGGCGGGAGGTCCACAGATACGCAGTATTTT. Protein product: CSARGGGRSTDTQYF.

The chain combines TRBV5-1 with TRBJ2-5, with 10 bases identical to TRBD1. V lost 0 bases, J lost 5 bases, and 4 bases stayed unmatched. This CDR3 comprises 15 residues. The germline V gene encodes CDR1 SGHRS and CDR2 YFSETQ. For the CDR3, the DNA is TGCGCCAGCAGCTTGGGAGGACAGGGGGTTGAGACCCAGTACTTC. It is translated as CASSLGGQGVETQYF.

This clonotype was counted a single time. The chain's CDR3 is CASSEDEKLFF. CDR3 bases: TGTGCCAGCAGTGAAGATGAAAAACTGTTTTTT. V is TRBV6-1 and J is TRBJ1-4; no clear D. With 1 base removed from V and 6 bases from J, the gap between germline ends came to 0 bases. The CDR3 is made up of 11 amino acids. CDR1 is MNHNS, CDR2 SASEGT, per germline.

The J gene is TRBJ2-1, the V gene TRBV5-1; D remains unclear. This CDR3 comprises 17 residues. The germline V gene has CDR1 SGHRS and CDR2 YFSETQ. Trimming cost V 0 bases and J 2 bases, with 15 bases left between them. The DNA of the CDR3 is TGCGCCAGCAGCTTGGCCGGTCCACCCCTAGCCTACAATGAGCAGTTCTTC. Translated, it gives CASSLAGPPLAYNEQFF.

Only a few counts were recorded for this clonotype. The chain employs TRBV24-1 and TRBJ1-1; D unresolved. The V gene's germline CDR1 is KGHDR and CDR2 SFDVKD. Trimming took off 0 bases at V and 0 bases at J, with 16 bases between the two ends. CDR3 size: 18 residues. The CDR3 DNA is TGTGCCACCAGTGATTTGCTCTACTCCGGACGGATGAACACTGAAGCTTTCTTT. Translation gives CATSDLLYSGRMNTEAFF.

The CDR3 spells CASSFAVSEAFF. The CDR3 nucleotides are TGTGCCAGCAGCTTTGCCGTATCTGAAGCTTTCTTT. The chain recombines TRBV7-9 with TRBJ1-1; D remains ambiguous. CDR3 size: 12 residues. Germline V lookup: CDR1 SEHNR, CDR2 FQNEAQ (reference sequence). The V end was cut by 3 bases, the J end by 6 bases, with 8 bases between.

The chain uses TRBV14 and TRBJ1-3; D is undetermined. CDR3 length equals 17 residues. Germline lookup yields CDR1 SGHDN and CDR2 FVKESK. V lost 1 base and J 1 base, leaving 14 bases between the germline ends. In DNA, the CDR3 is TGTGCCAGCAGCCAAGGCCATGGAGCGACGTCTGGAAACACCATATATTTT. It specifies CASSQGHGATSGNTIYF.

The chain employs TRBV7-2 and TRBJ1-6, with D perhaps matching TRBD1 (6 bases). Germline V gene lookup returns CDR1 SGHTA and CDR2 FQGNSA. CDR3 length: 16 amino acids. V was shortened by 5 bases and J by 6 bases, with 17 bases between the two germline ends. This CDR3 is CASSPRPTDSNSPLHF. Here the CDR3 DNA reads TGTGCCAGCAGCCCCAGGCCCACGGACAGTAATTCACCCCTCCACTTT.